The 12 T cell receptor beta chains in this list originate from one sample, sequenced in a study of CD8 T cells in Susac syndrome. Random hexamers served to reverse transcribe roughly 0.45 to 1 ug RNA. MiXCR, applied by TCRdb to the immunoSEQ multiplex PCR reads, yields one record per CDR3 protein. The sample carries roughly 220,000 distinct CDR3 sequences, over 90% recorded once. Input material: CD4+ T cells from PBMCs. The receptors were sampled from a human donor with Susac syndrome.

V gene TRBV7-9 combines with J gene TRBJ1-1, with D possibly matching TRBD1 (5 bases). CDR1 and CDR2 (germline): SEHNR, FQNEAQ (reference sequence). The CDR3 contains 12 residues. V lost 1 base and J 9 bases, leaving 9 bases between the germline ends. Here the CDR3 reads CASSLGQLKAFF. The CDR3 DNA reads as TGTGCCAGCAGCTTAGGACAGTTAAAAGCTTTCTTT. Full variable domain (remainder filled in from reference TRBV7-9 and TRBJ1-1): DTGVSQNPRHKITKRGQNVTFRCDPISEHNRLYWYRQTLGQGPEFLTYFQNEAQLEKSRLLSDRFSAERPKGSFSTLEIQRTEQGDSAMYLCASSLGQLKAFFGQGTRLTVV.

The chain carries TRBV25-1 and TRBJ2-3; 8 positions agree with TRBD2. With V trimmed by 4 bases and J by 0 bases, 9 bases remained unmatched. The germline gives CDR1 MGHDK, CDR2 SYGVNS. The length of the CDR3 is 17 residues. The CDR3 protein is CASSVLRGGGSTDTQYF. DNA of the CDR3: TGTGCCAGCAGTGTCCTCCGGGGCGGGGGGAGCACAGATACGCAGTATTTT.

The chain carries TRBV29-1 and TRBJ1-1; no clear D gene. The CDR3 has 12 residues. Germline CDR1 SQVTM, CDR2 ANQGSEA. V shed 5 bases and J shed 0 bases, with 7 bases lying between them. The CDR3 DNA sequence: TGCAGCGTTAGTCTATTGAACACTGAAGCTTTCTTT. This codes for CSVSLLNTEAFF.

The CDR3 protein is CSAPAMIGYTGELFF. CDR3 sequence (DNA): TGCAGTGCCCCAGCTATGATTGGGTACACCGGGGAGCTGTTTTTT. The V and J genes are TRBV20-1 and TRBJ2-2; no definite D call. This CDR3 has 15 amino acids. V lost 6 bases and J 3 bases, leaving 17 bases between the germline ends. Germline values: CDR1 DFQATT, CDR2 SNEGSKA (reference sequence).

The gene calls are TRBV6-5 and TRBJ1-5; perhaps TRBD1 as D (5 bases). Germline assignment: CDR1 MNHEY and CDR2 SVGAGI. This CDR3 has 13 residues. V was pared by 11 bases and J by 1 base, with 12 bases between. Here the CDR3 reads CASGPGSNQPQHF. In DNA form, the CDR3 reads TGTGCCTCGGGCCCAGGGAGCAATCAGCCCCAGCATTTT.

CDR3 in DNA: TGCAGTGCTAGCCACACTCCCTTGGGTGAGGGGCCCCAGCATTTT. This encodes CSASHTPLGEGPQHF. The gene calls are TRBV20-1 and TRBJ1-5; D not certain. The CDR3 runs to 15 residues. Trimming shortened V by 3 bases and J by 9 bases, and 21 bases separated the two germline ends. CDR1 is DFQATT, CDR2 SNEGSKA, per germline (reference sequence).

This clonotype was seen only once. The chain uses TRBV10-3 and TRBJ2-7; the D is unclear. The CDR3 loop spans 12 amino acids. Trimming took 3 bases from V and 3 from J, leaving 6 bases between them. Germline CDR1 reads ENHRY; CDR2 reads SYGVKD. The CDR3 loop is CAISDSGYEQYF. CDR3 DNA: TGTGCCATCAGTGACAGTGGCTACGAGCAGTACTTC.

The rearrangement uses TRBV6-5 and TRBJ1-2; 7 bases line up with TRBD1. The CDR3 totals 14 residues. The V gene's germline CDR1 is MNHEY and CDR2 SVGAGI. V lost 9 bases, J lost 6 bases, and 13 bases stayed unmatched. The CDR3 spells CASTLNRGSHGYTF. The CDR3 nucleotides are TGTGCCAGTACCCTAAACAGGGGATCTCATGGCTACACCTTC.

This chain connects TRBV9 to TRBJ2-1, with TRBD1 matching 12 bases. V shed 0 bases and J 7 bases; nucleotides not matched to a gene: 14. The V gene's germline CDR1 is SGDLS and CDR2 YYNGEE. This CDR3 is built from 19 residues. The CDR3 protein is CASSVVVGGWGQGANEQFF. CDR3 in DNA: TGTGCCAGCAGCGTAGTCGTCGGGGGGTGGGGACAGGGGGCAAATGAGCAGTTCTTC.

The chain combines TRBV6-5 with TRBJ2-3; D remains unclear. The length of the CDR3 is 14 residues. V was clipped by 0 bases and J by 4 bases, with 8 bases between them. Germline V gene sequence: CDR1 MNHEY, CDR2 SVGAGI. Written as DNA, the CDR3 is TGTGCCAGCAGTTACTCGATTACCTCAGATACGCAGTATTTT. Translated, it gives CASSYSITSDTQYF.

The CDR3 spells CSARQGVGGYTF. DNA for the CDR3: TGCAGTGCTAGACAGGGTGTTGGTGGCTACACCTTC. The gene calls are TRBV20-1 and TRBJ1-2; D possibly corresponds to TRBD1 (5 bases). The CDR3 sequence is 12 residues long. Looked up from germline, CDR1 is DFQATT and CDR2 is SNEGSKA (reference sequence). Deletions cut 2 bases from V and 7 bases from J, with 11 bases between.

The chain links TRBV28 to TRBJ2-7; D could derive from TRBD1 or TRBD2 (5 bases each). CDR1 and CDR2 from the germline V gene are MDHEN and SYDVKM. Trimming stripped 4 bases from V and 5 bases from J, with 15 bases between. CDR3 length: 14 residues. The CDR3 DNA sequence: TGTGCCAGCAGTTGGGGACGAGGTAGGAACGAGCAGTACTTC. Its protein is CASSWGRGRNEQYF.